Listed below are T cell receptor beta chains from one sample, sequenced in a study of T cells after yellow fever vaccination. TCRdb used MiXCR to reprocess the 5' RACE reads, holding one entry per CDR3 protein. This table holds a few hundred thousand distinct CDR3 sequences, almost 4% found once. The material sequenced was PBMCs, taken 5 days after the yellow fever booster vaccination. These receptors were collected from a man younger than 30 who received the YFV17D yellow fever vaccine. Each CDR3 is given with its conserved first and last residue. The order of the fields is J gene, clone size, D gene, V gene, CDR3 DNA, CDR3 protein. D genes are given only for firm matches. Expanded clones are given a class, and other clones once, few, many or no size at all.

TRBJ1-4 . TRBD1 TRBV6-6 TGTGCCAGCAGCAACAGGGGCGGGAATAATGAAAAACTGTTTTTT CASSNRGGNNEKLFF
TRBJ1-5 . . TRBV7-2 TGTGCCAGCAGCTTATTGTCCGGAGATCAGCCCCAGCATTTT CASSLLSGDQPQHF
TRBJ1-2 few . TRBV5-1 TGCGCCAGCAGTTTGGGGGTTGGGCCTACTAACTATGGCTACACCTTC CASSLGVGPTNYGYTF
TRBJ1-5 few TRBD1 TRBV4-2 TGTGCCAGCAGCCAAGATCCGGGACAGGGAGGCAATCAGCCCCAGCATTTT CASSQDPGQGGNQPQHF
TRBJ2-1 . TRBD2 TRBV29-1 TGCAGCGTTGAAGATGGACCCGGGGGGAGCTCCTACAATGAGCAGTTCTTC CSVEDGPGGSSYNEQFF
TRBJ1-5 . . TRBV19 TGTGCCAGTAGTATGGTGGGACACTACAATCAGCCCCAGCATTTT CASSMVGHYNQPQHF
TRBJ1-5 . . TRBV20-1 TGCAGTGCTAGGTTGATGGGGGCCCTTAATCAGCCCCAGCATTTT CSARLMGALNQPQHF
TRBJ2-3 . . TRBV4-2 TGTGCCAGCAGCCAAGGGGTCTCGGGGGCGGATACGCAGTATTTT CASSQGVSGADTQYF
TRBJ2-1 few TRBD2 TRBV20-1 TGCAGTGCTAGGCAGACTAGCGGAAAAAACCCGCTCTACAATGAGCAGTTCTTC CSARQTSGKNPLYNEQFF
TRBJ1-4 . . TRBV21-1 TGTGCCAGCAGCAAAGGGAATCGAGGCCCCGTGACAGGAAACCTCGGGGGTGAAAAACTGTTTTTT CASSKGNRGPVTGNLGGEKLFF
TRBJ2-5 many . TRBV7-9 TGTGCCAGCAGCTTAGTACTTCGGGAGACCCAGTACTTC CASSLVLRETQYF
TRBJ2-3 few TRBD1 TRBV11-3 TGTGCCAGCAGCTTAGCAGGGGGCTATGATACGCAGTATTTT CASSLAGGYDTQYF
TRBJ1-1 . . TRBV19 TGTGCCAGTAGTATAGATCCAAACTCTGAAGCTTTCTTT CASSIDPNSEAFF
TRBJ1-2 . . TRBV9 TGTGCCAGCAGAACCGGGGGGGCGGACTATGGCTACACCTTC CASRTGGADYGYTF
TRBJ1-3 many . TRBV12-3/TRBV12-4 TGTGCCAGCAGTGGTTGGGACGGAGGAAACACCATATATTTT CASSGWDGGNTIYF
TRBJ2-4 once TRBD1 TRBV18 TGTGCCAGCTGTCCACCCAGACAGGGGATAGCCAAAAACATTCAGTACTTC CASCPPRQGIAKNIQYF
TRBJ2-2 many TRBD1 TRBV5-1 TGCGCCAGCAGCCGGGGACAGGGTCCCGGGGAGCTGTTTTTT CASSRGQGPGELFF
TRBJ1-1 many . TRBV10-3 TGTGCCATCAGTGATCAGGGGAGAGGTGAAGCTTTCTTT CAISDQGRGEAFF